This is a list of T cell receptor beta chains from one sample in a study of cytomegalovirus exposure and HLA in healthy donors. Here immunoSEQ multiplex PCR was the method, and the copy in TCRdb shows in-frame clones only, minus some. The data hold more than 90,000 clones, with roughly 80% observed a single time. Sequencing was done on a sample of PBMCs. These receptors all come from a man between 35 and 55 years old in good health and CMV-seropositive. Both conserved end residues are part of each CDR3. Each record gives: D gene, V gene, clone size, J gene, CDR3 protein, CDR3 DNA. The D gene is left open where the match is weak. Clone size appears in some rows only: once, few, many, or a class for an expanded clone.

NA	TRBV5-1	NA	TRBJ1-1	CASSLATANTEAFF	TGCGCCAGCAGCTTGGCAACAGCGAACACTGAAGCTTTCTTT
TRBD1	TRBV5-4	NA	TRBJ2-7	CASSSRQGGGYEQYF	TGTGCCAGCAGCTCGCGACAGGGGGGTGGCTACGAGCAGTACTTC
NA	TRBV19	few	TRBJ2-3	CASSLRVFGTDTQYF	TGTGCCAGTAGTCTCAGGGTGTTTGGGACAGATACGCAGTATTTT
TRBD2	TRBV5-1	NA	TRBJ2-3	CASSLSGGLTDTQYF	TGCGCCAGCAGCCTTAGCGGGGGTCTCACAGATACGCAGTATTTT
TRBD2	TRBV5-1	NA	TRBJ2-6	CASKTIAGAGANVLTF	TGCGCCAGCAAGACTATAGCGGGAGCTGGGGCCAACGTCCTGACTTTC
TRBD2	TRBV28	NA	TRBJ2-2	CASRSTSGANTGELFF	TGTGCCAGCAGGAGTACTAGCGGGGCGAACACCGGGGAGCTGTTTTTT
NA	TRBV2	NA	TRBJ2-3	CASRSGDINTDTQYF	TGTGCCAGCAGGAGTGGGGACATAAACACAGATACGCAGTATTTT
TRBD1	TRBV18	NA	TRBJ1-1	CASSPGQGAEAFF	TGTGCCAGCTCACCGGGACAGGGCGCTGAAGCTTTCTTT
TRBD2	TRBV7-8	NA	TRBJ2-5	CASSFSGGQETQYF	TGTGCCAGCAGCTTCAGCGGGGGCCAAGAGACCCAGTACTTC
NA	TRBV7-2	once	TRBJ2-2	CASSPINRDTGELFF	TGTGCCAGCAGCCCAATTAACAGGGACACCGGGGAGCTGTTTTTT
NA	TRBV27	once	TRBJ2-1	CASSPGQLWDEQFF	TGTGCCAGCAGTCCCGGACAGTTATGGGATGAGCAGTTCTTC
NA	TRBV21-1	NA	TRBJ1-5	CASSSSRQGARQPQHF	TGTGCCAGCAGCTCATCTAGGCAGGGGGCACGTCAGCCCCAGCATTTT
TRBD1	TRBV11-2	few	TRBJ2-7	CASSWTGGSSYEQYF	TGTGCCAGCAGCTGGACAGGGGGCTCTTCCTACGAGCAGTACTTC
TRBD1	TRBV5-1	NA	TRBJ1-4	CASSLGDRANEKLFF	TGCGCCAGCAGCTTGGGGGACAGAGCTAATGAAAAACTGTTTTTT
NA	TRBV29-1	NA	TRBJ2-5	CSVNVGGRETQYF	TGCAGCGTTAATGTCGGCGGCCGAGAGACCCAGTACTTC
TRBD1	TRBV5-1	few	TRBJ2-5	CASSSQTGGEETQYF	TGCGCCAGCAGCTCGCAGACAGGGGGGGAAGAGACCCAGTACTTC
NA	TRBV21-1	NA	TRBJ2-7	CVGLAGLSTYEQYF	TGTGTCGGGCTAGCGGGACTGTCGACCTACGAGCAGTACTTC
TRBD2	TRBV10-3	NA	TRBJ2-1	CAISASGGYNEQFF	TGTGCCATCAGTGCCAGCGGGGGTTACAATGAGCAGTTCTTC
TRBD2	TRBV9	NA	TRBJ2-7	CASSVRSGGFYEQYF	TGTGCCAGCAGCGTAAGAAGCGGGGGATTCTACGAGCAGTACTTC